These 27 T cell receptor beta chains were sequenced from one sample in a study of post-analysis software for immune sequencing data (dated by TCRdb to the mid-2010s). Study-level results and caveats: Patients showed significantly higher frequencies than controls for roughly 5 TRBV segments, among them TRBV5-6, TRBV5-1 and TRBV20-1.

The antigens these receptors bind are not known. The method behind the library was PCR. Sequencing used an Illumina HiSeq 2500. Unique molecular identifiers were incorporated into TCR beta cDNA libraries to reduce PCR and sequencing biases. The public reads were run again by TCRdb, first through fastp at Q25 and then through MiXCR, and only productive beta chains were kept. Each CDR3 protein gets just one entry, which takes the most common genes and DNA from the rows behind it. In this sample the table shows hundreds of thousands of distinct CDR3 sequences, roughly 27% of which occur a single time. The biggest ten clones account for approximately 0.55% of the sample. Sequenced material: blood. These receptors were obtained from a girl between 5 and 17 years old with multiple sclerosis.

This clonotype has only a few counts. V usage is TRBV27 and J usage is TRBJ2-5, with D maybe TRBD2 (6 bases). CDR1 is MNHEY and CDR2 is SMNVEV in the germline V gene (reference sequence). The germline V and J ends were trimmed by 5 bases and 7 bases, with 14 bases remaining between them. The CDR3 length is 13 residues. The CDR3 nucleotides read TGTGCCAGCAGTATCACTAGCTGGGGGACCCAGTACTTC. Translating it yields CASSITSWGTQYF.

The genes are TRBV27 and TRBJ2-7, with 7 bases lining up with TRBD2. The J call may be in error: the DNA end matches TRBJ2-5 better. Germline CDR1 and CDR2: MNHEY and SMNVEV (reference sequence). The CDR3 is 13 amino acids. The DNA of the CDR3 is TGTGCCAGCAGATTTCTGGGGGGGGAGACCCAGTACTTC. This codes for CASRFLGGETQYF.

In its sample, this clonotype was seen a few times. V is TRBV28 and J is TRBJ1-2, with 7 nucleotides matching TRBD1. V was clipped by 5 bases and J by 4 bases; unmatched bases: 7. The germline V gene encodes CDR1 MDHEN and CDR2 SYDVKM. The CDR3 totals 14 residues. The CDR3 reads CASSPPGQLYGYTF. The CDR3 bases are TGTGCCAGCAGTCCCCCGGGACAGCTCTATGGCTACACCTTC.

The table lists this clonotype with a count of one. CDR3 amino acids: CASTRGQDFSNQPQHF. Here the CDR3 DNA reads TGTGCCAGCACCAGGGGACAGGATTTTAGCAATCAGCCCCAGCATTTT. This sequence joins TRBV6-1 and TRBJ1-5; TRBD1 matches at 8 bases. The CDR3 length is 16 residues. The V gene's germline CDR1 is MNHNS and CDR2 SASEGT. Trimming at V came to 7 bases and at J to 0 bases, leaving 8 bases not matched to a gene.

This clonotype was found a few times. The chain couples TRBV5-1 to TRBJ1-1; a possible D gene is TRBD1 (6 bases). Germline V gives CDR1 SGHRS, CDR2 YFSETQ. The CDR3 runs to 15 residues. V lost 1 base, J lost 4 bases, and 14 bases lay in between. The CDR3 is CASSLKPGESTEAFF. DNA of the CDR3: TGCGCCAGCAGCTTGAAGCCAGGGGAGAGCACTGAAGCTTTCTTT. The variable domain in full, completed from reference TRBV5-1 and TRBJ1-1, reads KAGVTQTPRYLIKTRGQQVTLSCSPISGHRSVSWYQQTPGQGLQFLFEYFSETQRNKGNFPGRFSGRQFSNSRSEMNVSTLELGDSALYLCASSLKPGESTEAFFGQGTRLTVV.

This clonotype was recorded at least ten times. This rearrangement joins TRBV4-3 to TRBJ2-3; TRBD1 aligns across 7 bases. The CDR3 loop spans 16 amino acids. Germline V CDR1 and CDR2: LGHNA, YSLEER. The V gene end was trimmed by 4 bases and the J gene end by 6 bases; junction bases not matched to a gene: 13. CDR3 sequence: CASSRSDTTGVDTQYF. CDR3 DNA sequence: TGCGCCAGCAGCCGCAGCGACACAACAGGGGTTGATACGCAGTATTTT.

CDR3 sequence reads: CASSQDPAGGLETQYF. The CDR3 DNA sequence: TGTGCCAGCAGCCAAGACCCAGCGGGAGGCCTGGAGACCCAGTACTTC. The rearrangement links TRBV3-1 to TRBJ2-7; 9 bases agree with TRBD2. The tail of the sequence fits TRBJ2-5 better, so the J call may be wrong. Germline CDR1 LGHDT, CDR2 YNNKEL (reference sequence). The CDR3 has 16 amino acids.

A word on this clonotype: Compared with germline, one end of the junction differs, possibly owing to a read error. V usage is TRBV12-3 or TRBV12-4 and J usage is TRBJ2-3; possibly TRBD1 for D (6 bases). The CDR3 totals 15 residues. CDR3: CASSPSGVGADAQYF. CDR3 DNA sequence: TGTGCCAGCAGTCCATCAGGGGTGGGCGCAGATGCGCAGTATTTT.

In its sample, this clonotype was seen a few times. The gene calls are TRBV3-1 and TRBJ2-7; 7 nucleotides align to TRBD2. Germline CDR1 and CDR2: LGHDT and YNNKEL (reference sequence). This CDR3 has 13 amino acids. The trim removed 1 base at V and 4 bases at J, leaving 1 base unmatched. CDR3 sequence: CASSQGGGYEQYF. The DNA for the CDR3 is TGTGCCAGCAGCCAAGGGGGGGGATACGAGCAGTACTTC.

This clonotype has more than one count but fewer than ten. The CDR3 bases are TGTGCCAGCAGTGAGGGGTCCGACACCGGGGAGCTGTTTTTT. Its protein product is CASSEGSDTGELFF. V and J are TRBV2 and TRBJ2-2; no definite D call. This CDR3 is built from 14 residues. CDR1 SNHLY and CDR2 FYNNEI come from the germline V gene. V lost 3 bases, J lost 3 bases, and 8 bases lay in between.

This clonotype was seen a single time. The germline gene is not matched at one end of the junction; a read error may be the cause. The rearrangement links TRBV3-1 to TRBJ1-2, with D hard to call. The CDR3 runs to 14 residues. Germline loops: CDR1 LGHDT, CDR2 YNNKEL (reference sequence). The CDR3 sequence is CASSQASLLYGHTF. The CDR3 bases are TGTGCCAGCAGCCAAGCTAGCCTTCTCTATGGCCACACCTTC.

This chain connects TRBV7-2 to TRBJ2-7, with D perhaps being TRBD1 or TRBD2 (6 bases each). The CDR3 has 15 residues. CDR1 is SGHTA and CDR2 is FQGNSA in the germline V gene. V lost 1 base and J 6 bases, leaving 16 bases between the germline ends. The CDR3 region has the DNA TGTGCCAGCAGCTTAGGTCGACGGGGGCAGAGCGAGCAGTACTTC. Protein: CASSLGRRGQSEQYF.

This clonotype was counted only a few times. The chain combines TRBV27 with TRBJ2-7; 8 nucleotides line up with TRBD1. The germline V gene has CDR1 MNHEY and CDR2 SMNVEV (reference sequence). With V trimmed by 5 bases and J by 0 bases, 6 bases remained unmatched. The CDR3 is made up of 15 amino acids. The CDR3 sequence: CASSAKTGGSYEQYF. The DNA of the CDR3 is TGTGCCAGCAGTGCGAAAACAGGGGGCTCCTACGAGCAGTACTTC.

Concerning this clonotype itself: A read error may account for a junction end that differs from germline. The chain couples TRBV27 to TRBJ1-5, with D hard to call. CDR1 MNHEY and CDR2 SMNVEV come from the germline V gene (reference sequence). There are 14 residues in the CDR3. CDR3 sequence (DNA): TGTACCAGCAGTTCCCTACGGCAGAATCAGCCCCAGCATTTT. This sequence encodes CTSSSLRQNQPQHF.

The chain combines TRBV6-6 with TRBJ2-5; a possible D gene is TRBD2 (6 bases). Germline CDR1 reads MNHNY; CDR2 reads SVGAGI (reference sequence). Trimming took 8 bases from V and 4 from J, leaving 17 bases between them. The CDR3 extends over 14 amino acids. For the CDR3, the DNA is TGTGCCAGCGGAAGGGCTAGCGCTATAGAGACCCAGTACTTC. Translating gives CASGRASAIETQYF.

Comment on this clonotype: One end of the junction is discordant with germline, which a read error may explain. The chain couples TRBV6-6 to TRBJ2-3; no clear D. Germline V CDR1 and CDR2: MNHNY, SVGAGI (reference sequence). The CDR3 loop spans 12 amino acids. CDR3 in amino acids: CVSSYVEDTQYF. CDR3 DNA sequence: TGTGTCAGCAGTTACGTAGAAGATACGCAGTATTTT.

CDR3 amino acids: CASSQDSPGWAVANYGYTF. The CDR3 DNA reads TGCGCCAGCAGCCAAGATTCCCCCGGCTGGGCCGTGGCAAACTATGGCTACACCTTC. V and J are TRBV4-3 and TRBJ1-2, with D unclear. V gave up 0 bases and J gave up 2 bases, with 22 bases separating them. This CDR3 has 19 residues. Germline-derived CDR1 and CDR2 are LGHNA and YSLEER.

V and J are TRBV29-1 and TRBJ2-1; 14 positions match TRBD2. The assigned J gene may be wrong: the sequence end matches TRBJ2-7 better. The CDR3 runs 18 residues. Per germline, CDR1 SQVTM and CDR2 ANQGSEA. The CDR3 protein is CSVEGGFGTSGGYNEQYF. The CDR3 nucleotides are TGCAGCGTTGAAGGGGGTTTCGGGACTAGCGGGGGCTACAATGAGCAGTACTTC.

This chain joins TRBV5-6 and TRBJ2-5; D is unclear. This CDR3 spans 11 amino acids. The V gene lost 7 bases and the J gene lost 5 bases, with 9 bases spanning the gap. Germline CDR1 is SGHDT and CDR2 is YYEEEE. The CDR3 here is CASARWETQYF. CDR3 bases: TGTGCCAGCGCCCGATGGGAGACCCAGTACTTC.

About this clonotype: The conserved closing phenylalanine or tryptophan is absent in this CDR3, likely reflecting a read error. The chain employs TRBV5-1 and TRBJ2-3; D gene ambiguous. The CDR3 runs to 14 residues. Trimming took off 4 bases at V and 2 bases at J, with 11 bases between the two ends. Germline lookup yields CDR1 SGHRS and CDR2 YFSETQ. DNA for the CDR3: TGCGCCAGCAGCCCCCTGGAATACACAGATACGCAGTATTTA. Translating gives CASSPLEYTDTQYL.

The rearrangement uses TRBV5-1 and TRBJ1-1; possibly TRBD1 for D (6 bases). V dropped 0 bases and J dropped 3 bases, with 12 bases sitting between them. Germline V gives CDR1 SGHRS, CDR2 YFSETQ. The CDR3 loop spans 15 amino acids. DNA of the CDR3: TGCGCCAGCAGCTTGGTCGCGGGGGCAGACACTGAAGCTTTCTTT. This gives the protein CASSLVAGADTEAFF.

This clonotype was detected a few times. V usage is TRBV10-3 and J usage is TRBJ2-3; D is unclear. The CDR3 is 13 residues long. The germline CDR1 and CDR2 sequences are ENHRY and SYGVKD. Deletions cut 3 bases from V and 6 bases from J, with 10 bases between. CDR3 sequence (DNA): TGTGCCATCAGTGACTCTGAAGGGGATACGCAGTATTTT. Translated: CAISDSEGDTQYF.

This clonotype has ten or more counts. This rearrangement joins TRBV28 to TRBJ2-3, with D possibly called TRBD1 or TRBD2 (5 bases each). Germline assignment: CDR1 MDHEN and CDR2 SYDVKM. The V and J ends lost 6 bases and 0 bases respectively, with 16 bases between them. The CDR3 has 16 amino acids. The CDR3 spells CASSPWDASSTDTQYF. CDR3 DNA sequence: TGTGCCAGCAGCCCCTGGGACGCCTCTAGCACAGATACGCAGTATTTT.

The CDR3 DNA reads as TGCAGTGCTAGCCAAGCAACTCGCCCCATAGCTTTCTTT. Encoded protein: CSASQATRPIAFF. V is TRBV20-1 and J is TRBJ1-1; D is undetermined. The CDR3 loop spans 13 amino acids. Trimming removed 3 bases at V and 10 bases at J, with 18 bases between. CDR1 is DFQATT and CDR2 is SNEGSKA in the germline V gene (reference sequence).

The gene calls are TRBV6-1 and TRBJ2-1, with D unclear. This CDR3 region has 13 residues. Trimming shortened V by 7 bases and J by 5 bases, and 12 bases separated the two germline ends. The germline V gene has CDR1 MNHNS and CDR2 SASEGT. The CDR3 is CASTSAENNEQFF. The CDR3 DNA sequence: TGTGCCAGCACTTCGGCGGAAAACAATGAGCAGTTCTTC.

This chain uses TRBV7-9 with TRBJ2-1; D remains ambiguous. This CDR3 has 12 amino acids. Germline loops: CDR1 SEHNR, CDR2 FQNEAQ (reference sequence). Trimming stripped 4 bases from V and 5 bases from J, with 6 bases between. CDR3 amino acids: CASSSDHNEQFF. CDR3 coding DNA: TGTGCCAGCAGCTCCGACCACAATGAGCAGTTCTTC.

This clonotype was found many times. V usage is TRBV7-2 and J usage is TRBJ2-3; TRBD2 aligns across 12 bases. The CDR3 covers 17 residues. The V gene end was trimmed by 0 bases and the J gene end by 1 base; junction bases not matched to a gene: 2. Germline lookup yields CDR1 SGHTA and CDR2 FQGNSA. The CDR3 sequence is CASSLALAGGRTDTQYF. The CDR3 nucleotides are TGTGCCAGCAGCTTAGCGCTAGCGGGAGGGCGCACAGATACGCAGTATTTT.